This T cell receptor beta chain appears in the sequencing data of a study of radiation and T cells in renal cell carcinoma. Findings of the study overall: Top tumor clonotypes rose in blood 2 weeks post-radiation, then contracted. No pretreatment tumor biopsies were available for baseline clonotypes.

The protocol was immunoSEQ multiplex PCR, while the TCRdb copy is restricted to in-frame clones and leaves out a portion. The sample records 150,000 to 200,000 clones, approximately 90% being singletons. Points on this clone: Its antigen is not known.

Time point of the sample: blood 4 weeks post-SBRT, at nephrectomy. Described treatment: 15 Gy SBRT to primary tumor, nephrectomy 4 weeks later. Nephrectomy followed 15 Gy stereotactic body radiation by 4 weeks. Radiation-treated patients gave blood at baseline, week 2 and week 4. Trimming stripped 3 bases from V and 4 bases from J, with 9 bases between. CDR1 is MNHNS and CDR2 is SASEGT in the germline V gene. The CDR3 sequence is 14 residues long. This receptor was taken from a woman between 50 and 59 years old with renal cell carcinoma. The chain employs TRBV6-1 and TRBJ1-4; TRBD1 might be the D (6 bases). The sample was blood, taken from a patient whose treatment included radiotherapy and nephrectomy. CDR3 loop: CASSDGGRNEKLFF. The CDR3 DNA reads TGTGCCAGCAGTGATGGGGGGCGTAATGAAAAACTGTTTTTT.